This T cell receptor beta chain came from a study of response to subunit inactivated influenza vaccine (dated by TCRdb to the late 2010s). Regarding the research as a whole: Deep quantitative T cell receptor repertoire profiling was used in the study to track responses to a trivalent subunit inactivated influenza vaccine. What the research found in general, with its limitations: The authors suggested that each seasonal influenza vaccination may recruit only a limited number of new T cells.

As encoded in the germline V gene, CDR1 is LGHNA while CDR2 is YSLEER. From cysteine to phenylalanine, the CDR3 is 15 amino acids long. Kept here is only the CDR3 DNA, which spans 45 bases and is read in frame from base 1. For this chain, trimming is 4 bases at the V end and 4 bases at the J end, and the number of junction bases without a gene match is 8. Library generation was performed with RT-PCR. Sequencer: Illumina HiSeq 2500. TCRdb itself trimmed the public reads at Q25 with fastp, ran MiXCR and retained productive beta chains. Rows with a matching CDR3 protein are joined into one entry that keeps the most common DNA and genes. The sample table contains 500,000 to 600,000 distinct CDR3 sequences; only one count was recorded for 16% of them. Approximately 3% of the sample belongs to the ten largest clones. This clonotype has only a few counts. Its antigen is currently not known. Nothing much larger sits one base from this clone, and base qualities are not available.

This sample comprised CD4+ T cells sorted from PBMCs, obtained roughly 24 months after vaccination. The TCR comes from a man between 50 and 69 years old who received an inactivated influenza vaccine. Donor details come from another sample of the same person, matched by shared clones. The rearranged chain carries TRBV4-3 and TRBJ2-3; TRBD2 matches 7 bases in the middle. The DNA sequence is TGCGCCAGCAGCCTAAGTACGGGGGGTGCAGATACGCAGTATTTT. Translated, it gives CASSLSTGGADTQYF.